Listed below are T cell receptor beta chains from one sample, sequenced in a study of shared T cell receptors in the human thymus. Sequenced by immunoSEQ multiplex PCR; TCRdb stores in-frame clones only, minus some. The table has some 640,000 clones, about 87% seen once; the top ten hold under 0.01%. The same data also contributed to another study, on human thymus T cells.

Specimen: thymocytes. The receptors derive from a boy in the first two years of life with a congenital heart defect. CDR3s include the opening cysteine and the closing phenylalanine or tryptophan. Clone sizes are given selectively: once, few, many, or a class where the clone is expanded.

v_gene: TRBV28
abundance: once
CDR3aa: CASSPLREKEINEQFF

v_gene: TRBV30
abundance: once
CDR3aa: CAWSVRGFNQPQHF

v_gene: TRBV7-6
abundance: once
CDR3aa: CASSLRRDREKYF

v_gene: TRBV6-5
abundance: once
CDR3aa: CASSLLVEGETQYF

v_gene: TRBV9
abundance: once
CDR3aa: CASSSGGGQDKSYEQYF

v_gene: TRBV14
abundance: few
CDR3aa: CASSQVTLANEQFF

v_gene: TRBV4-1
abundance: NA
CDR3aa: CANSPRQGLARIEGTDTQYF

v_gene: TRBV2
abundance: NA
CDR3aa: CASTGQTGETQYF

v_gene: TRBV5-1
abundance: NA
CDR3aa: CASSLGGGRGYTF

v_gene: TRBV5-1
abundance: NA
CDR3aa: CASRGASAHEQYF

v_gene: TRBV4-2
abundance: NA
CDR3aa: CASSPFTDSFNYGYTF

v_gene: TRBV6-4
abundance: NA
CDR3aa: CASSDLPIEVRNTGELFF

v_gene: TRBV10-3
abundance: NA
CDR3aa: CAISDQWTGAYEQYF

v_gene: TRBV7-9
abundance: NA
CDR3aa: CASSINRGRKTEAFF

v_gene: TRBV4-1
abundance: NA
CDR3aa: CASSQERELFF

v_gene: TRBV5-1
abundance: NA
CDR3aa: CASSQRTGRRATNEKLFF

v_gene: TRBV5-6
abundance: NA
CDR3aa: CASSTGLPPDTQYF

v_gene: TRBV27
abundance: NA
CDR3aa: CASNPPGGGAGTADTQYF

v_gene: TRBV5-1
abundance: few
CDR3aa: CASSSVEKREGKNIQYF

v_gene: TRBV5-6
abundance: NA
CDR3aa: CASNSGDTGELFF

v_gene: TRBV30
abundance: NA
CDR3aa: CAWSVGKETQYF

v_gene: TRBV7-9
abundance: NA
CDR3aa: CASSSIGAGAPDIGAFF

v_gene: TRBV7-9
abundance: NA
CDR3aa: CASSLGQGENTEAFF

v_gene: TRBV28
abundance: NA
CDR3aa: CASSPPFDRVVYTF

v_gene: TRBV15
abundance: few
CDR3aa: CATSREVACDLLAKNIQYF